The 16 T cell receptor beta chains presented below share a single source sample, sequenced in a study of shared clonotypes between healthy human individuals. The table came from immunoSEQ multiplex PCR; TCRdb's copy has only in-frame clones and leaves some out. The top ten hold around 0.13% of the sample, which has approximately 2.4 million clones, nearly 97% seen once. Sequencing input: naive CD4+ T cells sorted from blood. The subset was: CD45RA+ positively selected. These receptors were taken from a young man in good health.

This chain joins TRBV2 and TRBJ2-7, with TRBD2 matching over 7 bases. The CDR3 extends over 14 amino acids. V shed 7 bases and J 2 bases; nucleotides not matched to a gene: 8. CDR1 and CDR2 from the germline V gene are SNHLY and FYNNEI. For the CDR3, the DNA is TGTGCCAGCAAAGCTAGCGGAGCCCCCTACGAGCAGTACTTC. This sequence encodes CASKASGAPYEQYF. Full variable domain (outside the CDR3, taken from reference TRBV2 and TRBJ2-7): EPEVTQTPSHQVTQMGQEVILRCVPISNHLYFYWYRQILGQKVEFLVSFYNNEISEKSEIFDDQFSVERPDGSNFTLKIRSTKLEDSAMYFCASKASGAPYEQYFGPGTRLTVT.

The rearrangement uses TRBV5-1 and TRBJ2-1, with 11 bases matching TRBD2. The germline V gene has CDR1 SGHRS and CDR2 YFSETQ. This CDR3 region has 14 residues. V shed 4 bases, J shed 8 bases, and the junction held 5 bases outside the gene matches. This CDR3 is CASSLGLAVDEQFF. The CDR3 nucleotides read TGCGCCAGCAGCCTGGGACTAGCGGTGGATGAGCAGTTCTTC.

Worth noting for this clone: This sample also contains other DNA sequences that code for the same CDR3. The chain recombines TRBV20-1 with TRBJ2-7, with unresolved D. In germline, CDR1 is DFQATT, CDR2 SNEGSKA (reference sequence). The CDR3 length is 11 residues. The ends were cut back, 3 bases at V and 4 bases at J, with 7 bases in the middle. CDR3 coding DNA: TGCAGTGCTAGGTTGTCATACGAGCAGTACTTC. Its translation is CSARLSYEQYF.

There are a few counts of this clone. This same CDR3 is encoded by further DNA sequences in the sample. The genes are TRBV5-1 and TRBJ2-2, with D unclear. There are 15 residues in the CDR3. The V and J ends lost 0 bases and 1 base respectively, with 7 bases between them. Germline V lookup: CDR1 SGHRS, CDR2 YFSETQ. The CDR3 coding sequence is TGCGCCAGCAGCTTGGCGGCAGGGAACACCGGGGAGCTGTTTTTT. Protein sequence: CASSLAAGNTGELFF.

The chain uses TRBV28 and TRBJ1-1, with TRBD1 identical over 7 bases. V lost 2 bases, J lost 11 bases, and 5 bases stayed unmatched. The germline gives CDR1 MDHEN, CDR2 SYDVKM. The CDR3 covers 12 residues. The CDR3 DNA sequence: TGTGCCAGCAGTTTAGCAGGGGGATTGGCTTTCTTT. Its translation is CASSLAGGLAFF.

J is TRBJ2-1 and V is TRBV7-2, with D unclear. Between the trimmed V and J ends, which lost 2 bases and 2 bases, there was a span of 10 bases. This CDR3 has 15 residues. Germline lookup yields CDR1 SGHTA and CDR2 FQGNSA. In nucleotides, the CDR3 is TGTGCCAGCAGCTTACTTCAAGGCGCCTACAATGAGCAGTTCTTC. It translates to CASSLLQGAYNEQFF.

CDR3 sequence (DNA): TGTGCCAGCAGTGAGGGGGCCGGAGCAGGATATGGCTACACCTTC. It yields the protein CASSEGAGAGYGYTF. The chain is built from TRBV2 and TRBJ1-2; tentative D call: TRBD1 (6 bases). Between the trimmed V and J ends, which lost 3 bases and 5 bases, there was a span of 16 bases. This CDR3 is 15 amino acids long. Looked up from germline, CDR1 is SNHLY and CDR2 is FYNNEI.

This chain connects TRBV10-3 to TRBJ2-2; tentative D call: TRBD2 (6 bases). Germline lookup yields CDR1 ENHRY and CDR2 SYGVKD. Trimming removed 5 bases at V and 6 bases at J, with 13 bases between. CDR3 length equals 14 residues. The CDR3 region is CAISYQGLPGELFF. Here the CDR3 DNA reads TGTGCCATCAGTTATCAGGGACTCCCCGGGGAGCTGTTTTTT.

The gene calls are TRBV5-4 and TRBJ2-3; D remains unclear. CDR3 length equals 15 residues. V was cut by 5 bases and J by 3 bases, with 16 bases left in between. CDR1 and CDR2 (germline): SGHNT, YYREEE (reference sequence). DNA for the CDR3: TGTGCCAGCAGGAGAACTGGGATTCTGACAGATACGCAGTATTTT. Translation: CASRRTGILTDTQYF.

V usage is TRBV19 and J usage is TRBJ1-2, with 7 nucleotides matching TRBD1. With V trimmed by 2 bases and J by 1 base, 13 bases remained unmatched. This CDR3 contains 18 residues. Germline V gene data show CDR1 as LNHDA and CDR2 as SQIVND (reference sequence). This CDR3 reads CASSIRGDGTANNYGYTF. CDR3 bases: TGTGCCAGTAGTATAAGGGGAGATGGGACAGCTAATAACTATGGCTACACCTTC.

The chain carries TRBV10-1 and TRBJ2-1; possibly TRBD2 for D (5 bases). Trimming removed 5 bases at V and 0 bases at J, with 11 bases between. The germline V gene has CDR1 WNHNN and CDR2 SYGVQD (reference sequence). The CDR3 covers 15 residues. The CDR3 bases are TGCGCCAGCAGTTTAGAGGGCAGCTCCTACAATGAGCAGTTCTTC. Encoded protein: CASSLEGSSYNEQFF.

Points on this clone: Other DNA sequences within the sample encode an identical CDR3. The chain employs TRBV7-2 and TRBJ1-5; D is unresolved. The CDR3 spans 14 residues. Deletions cut 2 bases from V and 2 bases from J, with 7 bases between. Germline CDR1 reads SGHTA; CDR2 reads FQGNSA. CDR3 bases: TGTGCCAGCAGCTTACGAGGTGGCAATCAGCCCCAGCATTTT. This sequence encodes CASSLRGGNQPQHF.

The chain couples TRBV5-1 to TRBJ2-7; 12 bases align to TRBD2. V lost 0 bases and J lost 4; bases outside the gene matches: 2. The CDR3 is made up of 15 amino acids. Germline V gene sequence: CDR1 SGHRS, CDR2 YFSETQ. This CDR3 is CASSLVLAGGYEQYF. The CDR3 coding sequence is TGCGCCAGCAGCTTGGTGCTAGCGGGAGGGTACGAGCAGTACTTC.

This clone was counted a single time. The V gene is TRBV10-3, the J gene TRBJ1-6; 7 bases fit TRBD1. This CDR3 region has 12 residues. V dropped 5 bases and J dropped 10; count of bases not matched to a gene: 2. Germline V CDR1 and CDR2: ENHRY, SYGVKD. CDR3 bases: TGTGCCATCAGTACACAGGGGTCACCCCTCCACTTT. It is translated as CAISTQGSPLHF.

This chain links TRBV5-1 with TRBJ2-1; 11 positions agree with TRBD2. V dropped 3 bases and J dropped 4; count of bases not matched to a gene: 3. The CDR3 loop spans 15 amino acids. CDR1 is SGHRS and CDR2 is YFSETQ in the germline V gene. The CDR3 region is CASSSGLAVYNEQFF. The CDR3, as DNA: TGCGCCAGCAGCTCGGGACTAGCGGTATACAATGAGCAGTTCTTC.

The chain combines TRBV7-2 with TRBJ2-4; D unclear. V lost 5 bases, J lost 1 base, and 6 bases lay in between. The CDR3 spans 13 residues. CDR1 is SGHTA, CDR2 FQGNSA, per germline. The DNA for the CDR3 is TGTGCCAGCAGCCCATCTGCCAAAAACATTCAGTACTTC. Translated, it gives CASSPSAKNIQYF.